The sequence of this T cell receptor beta chain was determined in a study of cytomegalovirus exposure and HLA in healthy donors (dated by TCRdb to about 2017). Describing the broader study: An earlier analysis of some 600 of the donors reported approximately 260 Gb of sequence data and approximately 120 million unique TCR beta sequences obtained from around 170 million T cells. An early release covering about 600 HLA-typed donors comprised about 290 gigabases of sequencing data and roughly 86 million unique TCR sequences. The genetic ancestry cluster associated with self-reported Caucasian donors included about 84% of the roughly 400 genotyped donors. The study was designed to test whether signatures of past pathogen exposure could be identified by cataloging public T cell receptors. The study used immunosequencing to profile the T cell repertoires of about 670 subjects and linked those repertoires to cytomegalovirus serostatus. In addition to the first cohort of 650 to 750 subjects, a separate validation cohort of some 120 different subjects was used. High-throughput TCR immunosequencing, statistical association of individual TCRs with disease status, and machine learning were combined to predict cytomegalovirus infection status. A later analysis re-examined previously published TCR beta repertoires from over 500 donors and added high-resolution HLA genotyping to investigate patterns of TCR occurrence. Rather than drawing on any new phenotypic data, the later analysis identified candidate immune exposures from TCR beta sequences and the way those sequences occurred across donors. An earlier analysis of more than 450 of the donors used high-throughput TCR beta sequencing to judge whether each TCR beta V gene segment behaved as functional or pseudogenic. Donor age, sex, ethnicity and CMV serostatus were compiled together with the repertoire data. A later genetic analysis took genome-wide SNP genotypes for 398 of the 666 donors and used that subset as a discovery cohort. Every repertoire in the discovery cohort had been generated on one and the same sequencing platform. HLA typing covered class I and class II loci at four-digit resolution. The number of donors typed differed by locus, with about 629-630 for A, B, C, DRB1 and DQB1, 522 for DQA1, about 610 for DPA1, and 400 to 490 for DPB1. About five DR-DQ haplotypes were treated as single units for association and clustering because of strong linkage in the cohort. Among several hundred genotyped donors of the cohort, an average of roughly 230,000 unique TCR beta nucleotide sequences was sequenced per donor, of which about 18% were non-productive. General conclusions and limits of the study: The study gave a list of some 150 TCR beta chains associated with cytomegalovirus. According to a later analysis, TCR association rates differed among HLA loci, with DRB1 alleles showing the most associated TCRs and HLA-C alleles showing the fewest. According to a later genetic analysis, donors in an Asian-associated ancestry cluster had fewer N-insertions in productive TCRs than the approximately 690-donor mean. A further reported finding was that TCR beta sequences accurately predicted the HLA-A and HLA-B alleles for most subjects in the first cohort. Across donors, most TCR sequences were observed very rarely, whereas some public TCRs were present in many individuals. It was suggested by the authors that the approach could potentially be generalized to other disease states and immunological phenotypes. Because HLA typing was missing for some donors at each locus, association tests included only the typed subset. A few of the identified cytomegalovirus-associated TCR beta chains were confirmed in vitro to be specific for cytomegalovirus antigens. An earlier analysis of 587 of the donors showed that most TCR beta V segments appeared in productive rearrangements either about 90% or about 30% of the time, which broadly matched IMGT annotations. At a false discovery rate of 0.05, a later analysis linked 16,951 TCR beta sequences to specific HLA alleles. Some IMGT-functional V segments, including TRBV6-2 and TRBV6-3, could not be told apart with the 87-base-pair reads, so those segments were excluded. A group of highly shared sequence variants was considered likely to be a technical artifact of the sequencing pipeline. An association between a missense DCLRE1C variant and V-gene and J-gene trimming of TCR beta chains was found in a later genetic analysis and replicated in an independent cohort. When HLA alleles, especially DR and DQ, strongly co-occurred, TCR associations were difficult to assign to individual alleles. The presence/absence analyses assumed that sequencing depth was roughly uniform across donors, and that assumption may not be true. Only TCR beta chains were sequenced in this cohort, and the absence of alpha or paired-chain data limited detectable features. The only immune exposure information available for the cohort was CMV serostatus. In a later analysis, HLA-associated TCR beta chains were found to be more clonally expanded and to have lower generation probabilities than equally common non-associated chains. The classifier was reported to diagnose cytomegalovirus status with high specificity and sensitivity in both the original and validation cohorts. Most CMV-associated TCR beta chains appeared to be HLA-restricted in a later analysis, and the HLA associations seemed to be driven largely by CMV exposure. A later analysis reported that several top co-occurrence clusters appeared linked to parvovirus B19, influenza, CMV and Epstein-Barr virus. Correlated functional status among segregating V segments might be attributable to linkage disequilibrium, but an unknown experimental factor could not be ruled out. Because counts were too low, around 18 rarely observed V segments, including chromosome 9 orphons, were left out of the earlier analysis of approximately 500 of the donors.

The library was produced with the immunoSEQ multiplex PCR assay. A mixture of 60 forward primers for TCR Vbeta segments and 13 reverse primers for TCR Jbeta segments was used in the multiplex PCR. The CDR3 region of rearranged TCR beta genes was amplified from genomic DNA with a multiplex PCR assay. The Illumina HiSeq System was used to sequence the amplified TCR beta libraries as 87-base-pair reads. On the authors' methods: A later analysis tallied 80 million to 95 million unique TCR beta chains across the 650 to 750 repertoires, and roughly 11 million of those chains were shared by two or more donors. Raw reads were error-corrected and collapsed into unique sequences by a nearest-neighbor algorithm in which closely related sequences were merged to remove PCR and sequencing errors. CDR3 sequences were aligned to IMGT reference sequences to assign V, D and J gene segments. Each retained sequence needed at least a six-nucleotide match to both a V gene segment and a J gene segment. A rearrangement counted as productive if the CDR3 had no stop codons and remained in frame with V and J, and every other rearrangement counted as non-productive. CDR3 was defined according to IMGT convention as the region running from the second conserved V-encoded cysteine to the conserved J-encoded phenylalanine. The earlier analysis of fewer than 700 of the donors excluded sequences that lacked an unambiguous match to a single V gene segment. An earlier analysis of some 610 of the donors called V segments functional above 56.7% productive rearrangements and segregating when the between-donor standard deviation exceeded 5%. A statistical classification framework was developed to diagnose cytomegalovirus status using the catalog of TCR beta chain sequences. V and J gene assignment, in a later analysis, came from comparing TCR nucleotide sequences with IMGT/GENE-DB human TR gene sequences. In a later analysis, CDR3 sequences and most-parsimonious VDJ recombination scenarios were assigned using the TCRdist pipeline. In a later analysis, every TCR beta chain was defined by the combination of its CDR3 amino acid sequence and its V-gene family, and reads without a unique V-gene family were dropped. A later analysis removed 550 to 700 highly shared, low-generation-probability nucleotide sequences to deal with suspected cross-contamination and a sequencing artifact. In a later analysis, a clonal expansion index for each public chain was calculated from normalized within-repertoire ranks of inferred template counts. In a later analysis, generation probabilities were computed with a VDJ recombination model fitted to out-of-frame rearrangements, and the resulting probabilities were checked against IGoR. Hypergeometric tests were used in a later analysis to score TCR-TCR, TCR-HLA and TCR-CMV co-occurrence, with a repertoire-size bias correction applied to the TCR pairs. In a later analysis, false discovery rates were estimated by permuting HLA or CMV assignments 20 times. In a later analysis, co-occurring TCRs were grouped using DBSCAN, and TCRdist sequence similarity was added for clustering within HLA-allele-positive subsets. For co-occurrence clustering, repertoires with fewer than 30,000 or more than 120,000 public chains were excluded, along with four to six repertoires with anomalous nucleotide sharing. The table comes from immuneACCESS by way of TCRdb, which keeps in-frame sequences with V and J called. Part of the clones is missing from these tables; in studies checked, under half for an unresolved V gene and the rest for unknown reasons. V and J calls and clone size are as listed in that table; D and trimming were resolved from the DNA. The sample profile shows 130,000 or so clones; about 87% of them were found once. The ten largest clones represent 4% to 6.5% of the sample.

This clone has more than one count but fewer than ten. Its antigen is still unknown. Qualities for individual bases were not recorded, and no much larger clone is one base off. The cohort was made up of roughly 670 healthy bone marrow donors. Cohort members were all nominally healthy when sampled, although unrecorded immune exposures were likely present. The donor was CMV seronegative and was included in the group of hundreds of seronegative cohort members. A peripheral blood sample was collected from each donor, and TCR beta sequencing was performed on peripheral blood mononuclear cells. Genomic DNA was extracted from the blood cell samples with the Qiagen DNeasy Blood Extraction Kit. The germline V gene gives CDR1 as MDHEN and CDR2 as SYDVKM. Unmatched junction bases come to 11, with V trimmed by 4 bases and J by 5 bases. The CDR3 starts with the cysteine, ends with the phenylalanine, and has 16 residues. Only the CDR3 portion is preserved as DNA: 48 bases, with reading frame beginning at the first base.

This TCR was sampled from a woman aged 25 to 39 in good health and CMV-seronegative. The sample taken for sequencing was PBMCs. In this chain, TRBV28 is recombined with TRBJ2-7; TRBD2 aligns with 10 central bases. The bases are TGTGCCAGCAGTTCCCCGCCAGGGACTAGCGAGGACGAGCAGTACTTC. Its coded protein is CASSSPPGTSEDEQYF.